These T cell receptor beta chains were read from a single sample in a study of shared clonotypes between healthy human individuals. Libraries were prepared by immunoSEQ multiplex PCR; TCRdb keeps only in-frame clonotypes and omits some of them. Of under 350,000 clones listed, 80% to 90% are singletons. Sequencing used memory CD8+ T cells sorted from blood. These receptors came from a man between 18 and 29 years old in good health. CDR3s include the opening cysteine and the closing phenylalanine or tryptophan. D genes are given only for firm matches. Not all rows give a size; the values are once, few, many and, for expanded clones, a class.

V: TRBV11-2; D: .; J: TRBJ2-7; size: .; DNA: TGTGCCAGCAGCTTAGGAAACTCCTACGAGCAGTACTTC; CDR3: CASSLGNSYEQYF
V: TRBV30; D: .; J: TRBJ2-7; size: .; DNA: TGTGCCTGGAGCGGCCTCGGGCGGTATTCCTACGAGCAGTACTTC; CDR3: CAWSGLGRYSYEQYF
V: TRBV7-9; D: TRBD1; J: TRBJ1-1; size: .; DNA: TGTGCCAGCAGCGGGGCAGACAGGGGGATCACTGAAGCTTTCTTT; CDR3: CASSGADRGITEAFF
V: TRBV6-1; D: .; J: TRBJ2-7; size: .; DNA: TGTGCCAGCAGTGAAGGAAACAGGGTGGGGCAGTACTTC; CDR3: CASSEGNRVGQYF
V: TRBV2; D: .; J: TRBJ1-1; size: .; DNA: TGTGCCAGCAGTGAAGCGCTTTGGTCTGAAGCTTTCTTT; CDR3: CASSEALWSEAFF
V: TRBV6-1; D: .; J: TRBJ2-7; size: .; DNA: TGTGCCAGCAGTGACCCCCCGGAAAGGGGGGCCTACGAGCAGTACTTC; CDR3: CASSDPPERGAYEQYF
V: TRBV6-4; D: .; J: TRBJ2-7; size: .; DNA: TGTGCCAGCATCCCCGAGCACGAGCAGTACTTC; CDR3: CASIPEHEQYF
V: TRBV9; D: .; J: TRBJ1-2; size: .; DNA: TGTGCCAGCAGCGTCCCCCGGGGGGGACGTGGTGGCTACACCTTC; CDR3: CASSVPRGGRGGYTF
V: TRBV28; D: .; J: TRBJ2-7; size: .; DNA: TGTGCCAGCAGTTTTCTGGCAGGGAGATACGAGCAGTACTTC; CDR3: CASSFLAGRYEQYF
V: TRBV5-1; D: .; J: TRBJ2-1; size: .; DNA: TGCGCCAGCAGCTACCCTCAGGATTTAGGCTCCTACAATGAGCAGTTCTTC; CDR3: CASSYPQDLGSYNEQFF
V: TRBV27; D: TRBD1; J: TRBJ1-2; size: .; DNA: TGTGCCACCATGAGGCAGGGGGGGTACTATGGCTACACCTTC; CDR3: CATMRQGGYYGYTF
V: TRBV6-6; D: .; J: TRBJ1-2; size: .; DNA: TGTGCCAGCAGTTACGGGACCGTTTGGGTTTATGGCTACACCTTC; CDR3: CASSYGTVWVYGYTF
V: TRBV4-2; D: .; J: TRBJ1-4; size: .; DNA: TGTGCCAGCAGCCCCCTTGGGGAAAAACTGTTTTTT; CDR3: CASSPLGEKLFF
V: TRBV6-6; D: .; J: TRBJ2-7; size: .; DNA: TGTGCCAGCAGTTTCGGCTACGAGCAGTACTTC; CDR3: CASSFGYEQYF
V: TRBV7-9; D: .; J: TRBJ2-2; size: .; DNA: TGTGCCAGCAGCTTAAGACGGGATATTGCCGGGGAGCTGTTTTTT; CDR3: CASSLRRDIAGELFF
V: TRBV28; D: TRBD1; J: TRBJ2-5; size: .; DNA: TGTGCCAGCAGTTTATCTCAGGGGGCGGGAGAGACCCAGTACTTC; CDR3: CASSLSQGAGETQYF
V: TRBV9; D: .; J: TRBJ2-1; size: .; DNA: TGTGCCAGCAGCGGCGGGGTAGCGCAAACCTCCTACAATGAGCAGTTCTTC; CDR3: CASSGGVAQTSYNEQFF
V: TRBV29-1; D: .; J: TRBJ2-7; size: .; DNA: TGCAGCGTTGAGTTTTCTTCCTACGAGCAGTACTTC; CDR3: CSVEFSSYEQYF
V: TRBV19; D: .; J: TRBJ2-7; size: .; DNA: TGTGCCAGTAGTATTGGGTCCCACGAGCAGTACTTC; CDR3: CASSIGSHEQYF
V: TRBV14; D: .; J: TRBJ2-7; size: few; DNA: TGTGCCAGCAGCAATTTTTTCTACGAGCAGTACTTC; CDR3: CASSNFFYEQYF
V: TRBV28; D: .; J: TRBJ1-6; size: .; DNA: TGTGCCAGCAGTCGCCCGGGACTCTATAATTCACCCCTCCACTTT; CDR3: CASSRPGLYNSPLHF
V: TRBV7-9; D: .; J: TRBJ2-2; size: .; DNA: TGTGCCAGCAGCTTAGCGCAGGACAGAGCGAACACCGGGGAGCTGTTTTTT; CDR3: CASSLAQDRANTGELFF
V: TRBV6-4; D: TRBD1; J: TRBJ1-2; size: .; DNA: TGTGCCAGCAGTGCCGGGACAGGGCCTTCTAACTATGGCTACACCTTC; CDR3: CASSAGTGPSNYGYTF
V: TRBV4-3; D: TRBD2; J: TRBJ2-7; size: .; DNA: TGCGCCAGCAGCCAAGCCACGGGAGGGTCCTACGAGCAGTACTTC; CDR3: CASSQATGGSYEQYF
V: TRBV10-2; D: TRBD2; J: TRBJ2-7; size: .; DNA: TGCGCCAGCAGTGAGGTTGTGACTAGCAGTTCCTACGAGCAGTACTTC; CDR3: CASSEVVTSSSYEQYF
V: TRBV4-1; D: TRBD1; J: TRBJ2-7; size: once; DNA: TGCGCCAGCAGCCCCGGACAGGGTTTCTACGAGCAGTACTTC; CDR3: CASSPGQGFYEQYF
V: TRBV5-1; D: .; J: TRBJ2-7; size: .; DNA: TGCGCCAGCAGCTTGGACTGGGCCTACGAGCAGTACTTC; CDR3: CASSLDWAYEQYF
V: TRBV29-1; D: TRBD2; J: TRBJ2-3; size: once; DNA: TGCAGCGTGGCTACTAGCGGGATAGATACGCAGTATTTT; CDR3: CSVATSGIDTQYF
V: TRBV6-5; D: .; J: TRBJ1-4; size: .; DNA: TGTGCCAGCAGCAAATATTGGGGGGCTGATGAAAAACTGTTTTTT; CDR3: CASSKYWGADEKLFF
V: TRBV2; D: TRBD1; J: TRBJ2-7; size: .; DNA: TGTGCCAGCAGTTCGAATCCGGGACAGGCGTTCTACGAGCAGTACTTC; CDR3: CASSSNPGQAFYEQYF
V: TRBV11-1; D: .; J: TRBJ1-1; size: .; DNA: TGTGCCAGCAGCAGAGACGGCACAATGAACACTGAAGCTTTCTTT; CDR3: CASSRDGTMNTEAFF
V: TRBV9; D: TRBD2; J: TRBJ2-1; size: .; DNA: TGTGCCAGCAGCGCCGCCGGGACTAGCGGAAATGAGCAGTTCTTC; CDR3: CASSAAGTSGNEQFF
V: TRBV6-1; D: .; J: TRBJ2-7; size: .; DNA: TGTGCCAGCAGTGCGCGGGGCCCATCCTACGAGCAGTACTTC; CDR3: CASSARGPSYEQYF
V: TRBV5-1; D: TRBD1; J: TRBJ1-2; size: .; DNA: TGCGCCAGCAGCTTGGCCGACAGGGAGTATGGCTACACCTTC; CDR3: CASSLADREYGYTF
V: TRBV13; D: TRBD2; J: TRBJ2-1; size: .; DNA: TGTGCCAGCACCCTGAGCGGGAGGGCCTACAATGAGCAGTTCTTC; CDR3: CASTLSGRAYNEQFF
V: TRBV5-1; D: .; J: TRBJ2-7; size: .; DNA: TGCGCCAGCAGCTTCGAGGAAAACTACGAGCAGTACTTC; CDR3: CASSFEENYEQYF
V: TRBV7-9; D: TRBD2; J: TRBJ2-7; size: once; DNA: TGTGCCAGCACCGCGGGAGTCAACTACGAGCAGTACTTC; CDR3: CASTAGVNYEQYF
V: TRBV10-1; D: TRBD1; J: TRBJ2-2; size: .; DNA: TGCGCCAGCAGTGATGGAAGACAGGGGGCTCCCGGGGAGCTGTTTTTT; CDR3: CASSDGRQGAPGELFF
V: TRBV6-5; D: TRBD1; J: TRBJ1-2; size: once; DNA: TGTGCCAGCAGTATGGGACAGGGTGGCTACACCTTC; CDR3: CASSMGQGGYTF
V: TRBV2; D: .; J: TRBJ2-7; size: once; DNA: TGTGCCAGCCCCAGCAAGGGCGAGCAGTACTTC; CDR3: CASPSKGEQYF
V: TRBV6-1; D: TRBD1; J: TRBJ1-5; size: .; DNA: TGTGCCAGCAGCCAGGGGGGAGGTCAGCCCCAGCATTTT; CDR3: CASSQGGGQPQHF
V: TRBV6-1; D: .; J: TRBJ1-1; size: .; DNA: TGTGCCAGCAGTGAATATCGGGTAGCCATGAACACTGAAGCTTTCTTT; CDR3: CASSEYRVAMNTEAFF
V: TRBV4-3; D: TRBD2; J: TRBJ2-1; size: once; DNA: TGCGCCAGCAGCCAAGATTCGTGGCGGGAGGGGATTTACAATGAGCAGTTCTTC; CDR3: CASSQDSWREGIYNEQFF
V: TRBV4-1; D: .; J: TRBJ2-4; size: .; DNA: TGCGCCAGCAGCCAAGTCGGGATAGGAGGGGACATTCAGTACTTC; CDR3: CASSQVGIGGDIQYF
V: TRBV27; D: TRBD1; J: TRBJ2-7; size: .; DNA: TGTGCCAGCAGTTTATCGATGGGCCCGGGACAGGGGGCCTACGAGCAGTACTTC; CDR3: CASSLSMGPGQGAYEQYF
V: TRBV27; D: TRBD1; J: TRBJ2-7; size: .; DNA: TGTGCCAGCAGTTTACAGGGGGCTTTGCACGAGCAGTACTTC; CDR3: CASSLQGALHEQYF
V: TRBV10-3; D: TRBD1; J: TRBJ1-2; size: .; DNA: TGTGCCATCAGTGAATGGGACAGGGTTGATTATGGCTACACCTTC; CDR3: CAISEWDRVDYGYTF
V: TRBV11-2; D: .; J: TRBJ1-2; size: .; DNA: TGTGCCAGCAGCTTACTGGATGGGGCGTGGGGCTACACCTTC; CDR3: CASSLLDGAWGYTF
V: TRBV11-2; D: .; J: TRBJ2-1; size: .; DNA: TGTGCCAGCAGCTATATCGGTGAGCAGTTCTTC; CDR3: CASSYIGEQFF
V: TRBV5-1; D: .; J: TRBJ1-2; size: .; DNA: TGCGCCAGCAGCTTGGCCTCACAGCGGAACTATGGCTACACCTTC; CDR3: CASSLASQRNYGYTF
V: TRBV4-3; D: .; J: TRBJ2-1; size: .; DNA: TGCGCCAGCAGCATCAACGGGGCCTACAATGAGCAGTTCTTC; CDR3: CASSINGAYNEQFF
V: TRBV30; D: TRBD1; J: TRBJ1-5; size: .; DNA: TGTGCCTGGAGTGTTGGACAGGTTAGCAATCAGCCCCAGCATTTT; CDR3: CAWSVGQVSNQPQHF
V: TRBV27; D: .; J: TRBJ2-7; size: .; DNA: TGTGCCAGCAGTTTAGATTGGACCTACGAGCAGTACTTC; CDR3: CASSLDWTYEQYF